The T cell receptor beta chain under discussion was sequenced for a study of T cells in tuberculosis. General study results and limits: The TCR-beta difference was not significant; alpha differences partly reflected length.

The repertoire was sequenced with immunoSEQ multiplex PCR; TCRdb's copy has only in-frame clones and lacks some. The table lists roughly 30,000 clones, roughly 90% of them singletons. V dropped 4 bases and J dropped 2 bases, with 15 bases sitting between them. The CDR3 is made up of 15 amino acids. Germline-derived CDR1 and CDR2 are SGHRS and YFSETQ. A note on this clone: The antigen is not known.

What was sequenced was PBMCs. The gene calls are TRBV5-1 and TRBJ1-1; D unresolved. The TCR sequence derives from a donor between 10 and 35 years old with latent tuberculosis or without tuberculosis infection. In DNA form, the CDR3 reads TGCGCCAGCAGCCCCTCCCAGCGGATTAACACTGAAGCTTTCTTT. This codes for CASSPSQRINTEAFF.